Given below is one T cell receptor beta chain in context. Its antigen is currently unknown. Stated treatment: around 19 received Ad26.COV2.S at low or high dose, single or two shots; several received placebo; per-sample allocation not given. Samples analyzed were those drawn on day 63 after the first vaccine or placebo injection. The data belong to a study of Ad26.COV2.S vaccination and SARS-CoV-2 variants. Whole-study context: The Ad26.COV2.S arm of the COV1001 trial was where the donor was placed. Intramuscularly, Ad26.COV2.S was given either once or twice, 56 days apart.

Study observations and caveats: Vaccine recipients posted higher spike-specific TCR breadth than their placebo counterparts. Substantial breadth in spike-specific CD8+ and CD4+ T cell responses was reportedly seen after vaccination.

Some clones are missing from TCRdb's copy, which holds only in-frame ones; the method was immunoSEQ multiplex PCR. The sample carries about 350,000 clones, roughly 89% recorded once. This CDR3 has 14 residues. The V gene's germline CDR1 is LGHDT and CDR2 YNNKEL (reference sequence). Trimming cost V 3 bases and J 7 bases, with 15 bases left between them. The sample was peripheral blood, taken in a trial of Ad26.COV2.S vaccine versus placebo. The V gene is TRBV3-1 (or the pseudogene TRBV3-2), the J gene TRBJ1-1; no definite D call. The sequence was obtained from a person between 18 and 65 years old who received the Ad26.COV2.S COVID-19 vaccine or a placebo. This CDR3 is CASSQLRTSGEAFF. The CDR3, as DNA: TGTGCCAGCAGCCAGCTTAGGACGTCCGGTGAAGCTTTCTTT.